What follows is one T cell receptor (beta chain) and its context. Its antigen target is currently unknown. Base quality data are lacking; no much larger clone is found one base away. Including cysteine and phenylalanine, the CDR3 has 15 amino acids. The entry retains the CDR3 DNA only, 45 bases that are in frame from base 1. At the junction V is shortened by 4 bases and J by 2 bases; bases outside the gene matches: 3. CDR1 and CDR2 were assigned from the germline V gene as SGHDT and YYEEEE. This sample is part of a study of cytomegalovirus exposure and HLA in healthy donors (dated by TCRdb to about 2017). Some background on the complete study: According to a later analysis, the roughly 120 validation repertoires were produced on the same platform as the approximately 690 repertoires of the first cohort. A separate validation cohort of about 110 different subjects was used in addition to the approximately 610-subject first cohort. The study aimed to test whether signatures of past pathogen exposure could be identified by cataloging public T cell receptors. High-throughput TCR immunosequencing, statistical association of individual TCRs with disease status, and machine learning were combined to predict cytomegalovirus infection status.

Donors formed part of the validation cohort, which comprised 120 subjects and was distinct from the first cohort of 670 or so subjects. The library was made by the immunoSEQ multiplex PCR assay. As for how the authors treated the data: A statistical classification framework was built to diagnose cytomegalovirus status from the catalog of TCR beta chain sequences. TCRdb retrieved this table from immuneACCESS and kept in-frame rearrangements only. Not all clones are present; in checked studies, unresolved V genes account for under half, and no reason is known for the remainder. V and J calls and clone size are those listed in that table; D and trimming were worked out from the DNA. The sample table contains under 70,000 clones; only one count was recorded for 75% to 90% of them. Approximately 1.5% of the sample comes from the top ten. Beyond this particular receptor, the publication reports: In the study, some 160 TCR beta chains were listed as associated with cytomegalovirus. The classifier was reported to diagnose cytomegalovirus status with high specificity and sensitivity in both the original and validation cohorts. In vitro tests confirmed that three of the cytomegalovirus-associated TCR beta chains recognize cytomegalovirus antigens. All 120 or so repertoires were used to score co-occurrence in the validation cohort in a later analysis, because that analysis had no HLA typing for the cohort. In a later analysis, TCRs clustered in the first cohort were found to also tend to co-occur in the 120 or so validation repertoires, with 85% to 95% of cluster scores above 0. It was suggested by the authors that the approach could potentially be generalized to other disease states and immunological phenotypes. Across donors, most TCR sequences were observed very rarely, whereas some public TCRs were present in many individuals.

The sequence links TRBV5-6 to TRBJ2-5; TRBD2 agrees with 12 junctional bases. This receptor was taken from a woman aged 18-35 years in good health and CMV-seronegative. The sequenced sample consisted of PBMCs. The bases read TGTGCCAGCAGCCCAGGACTAGCGGGACAAGAGACCCAGTACTTC. Its protein is CASSPGLAGQETQYF.